The rows below give T cell receptor beta chains drawn from one sample of a study of glioma-infiltrating T cells after dendritic cell vaccination. Profiling relied on immunoSEQ multiplex PCR, and the TCRdb table lists in-frame clones only, not all of them. The profile shows over 80,000 clones, roughly 89% of them singletons. The material was blood, obtained before dendritic cell vaccination. The receptors derive from a human donor with glioblastoma. Both conserved end residues are part of each CDR3. Each record gives: clone size, D gene, J gene, V gene, CDR3 DNA, CDR3 protein. The D gene is left open where the match is weak. Size is stated for part of the rows, as once, few or many counts, or as a class when the clone is expanded.

clone size: -
D gene: -
J gene: TRBJ1-1
V gene: TRBV6-5
CDR3 DNA: TGTGCCAGCAGTTACACCGGGTCGATGAACACTGAAGCTTTCTTT
CDR3 protein: CASSYTGSMNTEAFF

clone size: -
D gene: TRBD1
J gene: TRBJ2-3
V gene: TRBV5-5
CDR3 DNA: TGTGCCAGCAGCTCCCGGACAGGGAGAAGGGCAGATACGCAGTATTTT
CDR3 protein: CASSSRTGRRADTQYF

clone size: once
D gene: -
J gene: TRBJ1-1
V gene: TRBV30
CDR3 DNA: TGTGCCTGGAGTGGAGGGGCCGCGGAGGGCACTGAAGCTTTCTTT
CDR3 protein: CAWSGGAAEGTEAFF

clone size: -
D gene: -
J gene: TRBJ1-2
V gene: TRBV29-1
CDR3 DNA: TGCAGCGTTGAGTGGACAGCCTATGGCTACACCTTC
CDR3 protein: CSVEWTAYGYTF

clone size: -
D gene: -
J gene: TRBJ1-1
V gene: TRBV19
CDR3 DNA: TGTGCCAGTAGTGATCTGGGCCGAGCTGAAGCTTTCTTT
CDR3 protein: CASSDLGRAEAFF

clone size: -
D gene: -
J gene: TRBJ1-3
V gene: TRBV4-1
CDR3 DNA: TGCGCCAGCAGCCAAGTGTCTGGACAGTTGGTCCGAAACACCATATATTTT
CDR3 protein: CASSQVSGQLVRNTIYF

clone size: -
D gene: -
J gene: TRBJ1-3
V gene: TRBV5-6
CDR3 DNA: TGTGCCAGCAGCTTGTGGGCCGAAAACGCCATATATTTT
CDR3 protein: CASSLWAENAIYF

clone size: -
D gene: -
J gene: TRBJ2-5
V gene: TRBV14
CDR3 DNA: TGTGCCAGCAGCCGAGGGGAAGGGGGCCAAGAGACCCAGTACTTC
CDR3 protein: CASSRGEGGQETQYF

clone size: -
D gene: -
J gene: TRBJ2-4
V gene: TRBV4-1
CDR3 DNA: TGCGCCAGCAGCCAAGGGCCCCTAGCCAAAAACATTCAGTACTTC
CDR3 protein: CASSQGPLAKNIQYF

clone size: -
D gene: -
J gene: TRBJ2-7
V gene: TRBV19
CDR3 DNA: TGTGCCAGTAGTCTGACCCAGCGTCTCGGCGAGCAGTACTTC
CDR3 protein: CASSLTQRLGEQYF

clone size: few
D gene: -
J gene: TRBJ1-2
V gene: TRBV6-1
CDR3 DNA: TGTGCCAGCAGCACCTCGGAGTATGGCTACACCTTC
CDR3 protein: CASSTSEYGYTF

clone size: -
D gene: TRBD1
J gene: TRBJ2-2
V gene: TRBV9
CDR3 DNA: TGTGCCAGCAGCGTAGGGGATTCAGGGGGCTGGACCGGGGAGCTGTTTTTT
CDR3 protein: CASSVGDSGGWTGELFF

clone size: -
D gene: -
J gene: TRBJ2-7
V gene: TRBV29-1
CDR3 DNA: TGCAGCGCCCTGACAGGGAGGAACGAGCAGTACTTC
CDR3 protein: CSALTGRNEQYF

clone size: -
D gene: -
J gene: TRBJ2-2
V gene: TRBV5-1
CDR3 DNA: TGCGCCAGCAGCCAGTTAAGGGGCCTTAACACCGGGGAGCTGTTTTTT
CDR3 protein: CASSQLRGLNTGELFF

clone size: -
D gene: -
J gene: TRBJ1-1
V gene: TRBV2
CDR3 DNA: TGTGCCAGCAGCAGGGGCGCGAACACTGAAGCTTTCTTT
CDR3 protein: CASSRGANTEAFF

clone size: -
D gene: -
J gene: TRBJ2-7
V gene: TRBV14
CDR3 DNA: TGTGCCAGCAGCCTACAGGGTCTATACGAGCAGTACTTC
CDR3 protein: CASSLQGLYEQYF

clone size: -
D gene: -
J gene: TRBJ2-3
V gene: TRBV6-1
CDR3 DNA: TGTGCCAGCAGTGAATACGGCGGAGGCACAGATACGCAGTATTTT
CDR3 protein: CASSEYGGGTDTQYF

clone size: -
D gene: TRBD1
J gene: TRBJ1-2
V gene: TRBV19
CDR3 DNA: TGTGCCAGTAGTCCAGCCCTCGTTCGACAGGGGAACTATGGCTACACCTTC
CDR3 protein: CASSPALVRQGNYGYTF

clone size: -
D gene: -
J gene: TRBJ1-1
V gene: TRBV2
CDR3 DNA: TGTGCCAGCGGTCGCGGGCTCACTGAAGCTTTCTTT
CDR3 protein: CASGRGLTEAFF

clone size: -
D gene: TRBD2
J gene: TRBJ2-4
V gene: TRBV6-1
CDR3 DNA: TGTGCCAGCGGTGGACAGTCTCCTTTTGGACTAGCGTCCGACATTCAGTACTTC
CDR3 protein: CASGGQSPFGLASDIQYF

clone size: once
D gene: TRBD1
J gene: TRBJ1-6
V gene: TRBV19
CDR3 DNA: TGTGCCAGTACCACCACGGGCAGGGGGAATTCACCCCTCCACTTT
CDR3 protein: CASTTTGRGNSPLHF

clone size: -
D gene: -
J gene: TRBJ2-1
V gene: TRBV10-2
CDR3 DNA: TGCGCCAGCAGTGGAGGGTACTCCTACAATGAGCAGTTCTTC
CDR3 protein: CASSGGYSYNEQFF

clone size: -
D gene: -
J gene: TRBJ1-6
V gene: TRBV10-3
CDR3 DNA: TGTGCCATCGGCTTAGGCAGGGATAATTCACCCCTCCACTTT
CDR3 protein: CAIGLGRDNSPLHF

clone size: -
D gene: -
J gene: TRBJ1-1
V gene: TRBV5-6
CDR3 DNA: TGTGCCAGCAGCTTGGGCCAGGTGGGCACTGAAGCTTTCTTT
CDR3 protein: CASSLGQVGTEAFF

clone size: -
D gene: TRBD1
J gene: TRBJ1-2
V gene: TRBV6-6
CDR3 DNA: TGTGCCGTCCGACAGGGAGACTATGGCTACACCTTC
CDR3 protein: CAVRQGDYGYTF

clone size: -
D gene: TRBD1
J gene: TRBJ2-1
V gene: TRBV13
CDR3 DNA: TGTGCCAGCGGGACAGGGGGCGGGGAGCAGTTCTTC
CDR3 protein: CASGTGGGEQFF

clone size: once
D gene: TRBD1
J gene: TRBJ1-5
V gene: TRBV6-4
CDR3 DNA: TGTGCCAGCAGTGAAGCGCCGGGACAGGGACACGAGCCCCAGCATTTT
CDR3 protein: CASSEAPGQGHEPQHF

clone size: -
D gene: TRBD2
J gene: TRBJ2-7
V gene: TRBV6-5
CDR3 DNA: TGTGCCAGCAGTACTAGCGGGGGGAACGAGCAGTACTTC
CDR3 protein: CASSTSGGNEQYF

clone size: -
D gene: -
J gene: TRBJ2-7
V gene: TRBV7-9
CDR3 DNA: TGTGCCAGCAGCTTGGCCACAACCTACGAGCAGTACTTC
CDR3 protein: CASSLATTYEQYF

clone size: -
D gene: TRBD1
J gene: TRBJ2-7
V gene: TRBV9
CDR3 DNA: TGTGCCAGCAGCGTAGAGGGGCAGGGGGATCGGGAGCAGTACTTC
CDR3 protein: CASSVEGQGDREQYF

clone size: -
D gene: -
J gene: TRBJ2-3
V gene: TRBV5-1
CDR3 DNA: TGCGCCAGCAGCTTCGGGACAGATACGCAGTATTTT
CDR3 protein: CASSFGTDTQYF

clone size: -
D gene: -
J gene: TRBJ2-7
V gene: TRBV12-5
CDR3 DNA: TGTGCTAGTGGTTTGACCAGTTCCTACGAGCAGTACTTC
CDR3 protein: CASGLTSSYEQYF